This T cell receptor beta chain was recorded in a study of patients and donors after allogeneic stem cell transplantation. Germline loops: CDR1 MNHEY, CDR2 SVGEGT. V was cut by 6 bases and J by 4 bases, with 6 bases left in between. This CDR3 comprises 11 residues. TCRdb passed the RT-PCR reads through MiXCR, listing each CDR3 protein once. The sample carries tens of thousands of distinct CDR3 sequences, roughly 43% recorded once. This TCR derives from a human donor who was either an allogeneic HSCT recipient or a stem cell or donor lymphocyte infusion donor (not recorded which). It is not recorded whose cells these are; they may come from a transplant donor. The sequencing input was blood, either unsorted or a sorted T cell fraction (not recorded which). The J gene is TRBJ1-2, the V gene TRBV6-2 or TRBV6-3, with D unresolved. CDR3 nucleotide sequence: TGTGCCAGCAGCCACACCTATGGCTACACCTTC. It translates to CASSHTYGYTF.